This T cell receptor beta chain was observed in a study of blood T cells in healthy people across ages. Using a J-beta primer mix together with a sample-barcoded 5' primer, a second PCR was run for about 7 to 12 cycles. MiXCR, applied by TCRdb to the 5' RACE reads, yields one record per CDR3 protein. The data show about 1.4 million distinct CDR3 sequences, 45% to 70% seen once. Material: blood. The source of this sequence is a man between 18 and 29 years old in good health.

CDR3 coding DNA: TGCGCCAGCAGCTTGACTAGCGGGATCGTAGAGACCCAGTACTTC. Its translation is CASSLTSGIVETQYF. The chain links TRBV5-1 to TRBJ2-5; 10 bases line up with TRBD2. Trimming removed 1 base from V and 4 bases from J; junction bases left unmatched: 4. This CDR3 comprises 15 residues. Germline assignment: CDR1 SGHRS and CDR2 YFSETQ.